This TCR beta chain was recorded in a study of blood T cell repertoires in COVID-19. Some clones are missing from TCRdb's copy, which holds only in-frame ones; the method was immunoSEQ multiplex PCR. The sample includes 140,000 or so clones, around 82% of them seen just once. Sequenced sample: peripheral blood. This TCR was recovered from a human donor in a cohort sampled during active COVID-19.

This CDR3 is CASSPTGAQTMGYTF. CDR3 sequence (DNA): TGTGCCAGCAGTCCGACAGGGGCGCAGACTATGGGCTACACCTTC. This rearrangement joins TRBV2 to TRBJ1-2; TRBD1 matches at 8 bases. CDR1 and CDR2 (germline): SNHLY, FYNNEI. V trimming: 5 bases; J trimming: 8 bases; junction bases outside the gene matches: 13. This CDR3 is 15 amino acids long.